The 21 T cell receptor beta chains below come from one sample, sequenced in a study of blood T cells in healthy people across ages. For the second PCR, which ran for about 6 to 12 cycles, a sample-barcoded 5' primer and a J-beta primer mix were used. TCRdb passed the 5' RACE reads through MiXCR, listing each CDR3 protein once. The table has fewer than 900,000 distinct CDR3 sequences, about 40% seen once. Sample: blood. All receptors derive from a woman between 55 and 75 years old in good health.

This sequence joins TRBV2 and TRBJ1-4; 11 bases match TRBD1. This CDR3 spans 14 amino acids. Germline trimming cut 3 bases from V and 8 bases from J; bases unmatched to any gene: 2. Germline values: CDR1 SNHLY, CDR2 FYNNEI. Here the CDR3 reads CASSEGQGEEKLFF. For the CDR3, the DNA is TGTGCCAGCAGTGAGGGACAGGGGGAAGAAAAACTGTTTTTT.

Concerning this clonotype: A clone one base away is much larger, so this may be a read error. V usage is TRBV9 and J usage is TRBJ2-1; D may match TRBD1 or TRBD2 (5 bases each). TRBJ2-7 explains the end of the DNA better; the J call may be wrong. Germline V gene lookup returns CDR1 SGDLS and CDR2 YYNGEE. There are 14 residues in the CDR3. CDR3 protein: CASSGGFSYNEQYF. The CDR3 DNA follows: TGTGCCAGCAGCGGGGGGTTTTCCTACAATGAGCAGTACTTC.

Many counts were recorded for this clonotype. The chain employs TRBV4-2 and TRBJ2-7; 10 bases align to TRBD2. V lost 5 bases, J lost 3 bases, and 16 bases stayed unmatched. The CDR3 sequence is 18 residues long. Germline V gives CDR1 LGHNA, CDR2 YNFKEQ. CDR3 DNA: TGTGCCAGCAGCGCCCGTCTCCGAGGACTAGCGGAGGTCTACGAGCAGTACTTC. Its protein is CASSARLRGLAEVYEQYF.

The chain is built from TRBV12-3 or TRBV12-4 and TRBJ1-2; 8 positions match TRBD1. Trimming removed 3 bases from V and 8 bases from J; junction bases left unmatched: 11. This CDR3 is 15 amino acids long. This CDR3 reads CASSFLGQGAGGYTF. In DNA, the CDR3 is TGTGCCAGCAGTTTTCTGGGGCAGGGGGCTGGGGGCTACACCTTC.

The genes are TRBV27 and TRBJ2-5; 10 positions agree with TRBD2. The J call is uncertain, as TRBJ2-7 better fits the DNA end. The CDR3 is 15 residues long. CDR1 and CDR2 from the germline V gene are MNHEY and SMNVEV (reference sequence). CDR3 amino acids: CASSEPGLASYEQYF. As DNA, the CDR3 is TGTGCCAGCAGTGAACCGGGACTAGCGTCGTACGAGCAGTACTTC.

This clonotype was found many times. V gene TRBV11-2 combines with J gene TRBJ2-1; D call uncertain. The CDR3 loop spans 12 amino acids. The V end lost 4 bases, the J end lost 6 bases, and 7 bases lay between the germline ends. Germline CDR1 reads SGHAT; CDR2 reads FQNNGV. The CDR3 here is CASSSLSNEQFF. The CDR3 DNA follows: TGTGCCAGCAGCTCCCTGTCCAATGAGCAGTTCTTC.

With regard to this clonotype: Compared with germline, one end of the junction differs, possibly owing to a read error. The rearrangement links TRBV28 to TRBJ2-1; 12 nucleotides line up with TRBD2. This CDR3 is built from 19 residues. Germline V gene data show CDR1 as MDHEN and CDR2 as SYDVKM. CDR3 sequence (DNA): TGTGCCAGCAGTGGGTCTGGGACTAGCGGGCCGAGCTCCTACAATGGGCAGTTCTTC. Amino acids: CASSGSGTSGPSSYNGQFF.

V usage is TRBV20-1 and J usage is TRBJ2-7; maybe TRBD2 (6 bases). This CDR3 is built from 14 residues. The V end lost 3 bases, the J end lost 2 bases, and 14 bases lay between the germline ends. Germline V gives CDR1 DFQATT, CDR2 SNEGSKA (reference sequence). CDR3 sequence (DNA): TGCAGTGCTAGTGGGACGCGGGATGCCTACGAGCAGTACTTC. Encoded protein: CSASGTRDAYEQYF.

This chain links TRBV7-9 with TRBJ2-5, with D hard to call. Germline CDR1 and CDR2: SEHNR and FQNEAQ (reference sequence). Trimming left V 2 bases short and J 4 bases short, with 8 bases between. There are 13 residues in the CDR3. The chain's CDR3 is CASSLIERETQYF. For the CDR3, the DNA is TGTGCCAGCAGCTTAATCGAGCGAGAGACCCAGTACTTC.

The chain combines TRBV10-3 with TRBJ1-5; 7 positions agree with TRBD1. Per germline, CDR1 ENHRY and CDR2 SYGVKD. Trimming at V came to 3 bases and at J to 1 base, leaving 0 bases not matched to a gene. The CDR3 has 14 amino acids. CDR3 loop: CAISDRGSNQPQHF. The CDR3 DNA sequence: TGTGCCATCAGTGACAGGGGGAGCAATCAGCCCCAGCATTTT.

This rearrangement joins TRBV6-5 to TRBJ1-2, with D unresolved. Germline CDR1 reads MNHEY; CDR2 reads SVGAGI. The CDR3 totals 13 residues. V was cut by 6 bases and J by 3 bases, with 11 bases left in between. This CDR3 reads CASSSPADYGYTF. DNA of the CDR3: TGTGCCAGCAGCTCCCCTGCGGACTATGGCTACACCTTC.

Concerning this clonotype: The junction differs from germline at one of its ends, possibly a read error. The gene calls are TRBV4-2 and TRBJ2-3; 7 bases agree with TRBD2. The germline gives CDR1 LGHNA, CDR2 YNFKEQ. The CDR3 runs 17 residues. The CDR3 region has the DNA TGTGCCAGCAGCCAAGATCGAGCTAGCGGTAGCACAAATACGCAGTATTTT. Protein: CASSQDRASGSTNTQYF.

The chain recombines TRBV20-1 with TRBJ2-2; no clear D. The CDR3 spans 14 residues. V gave up 6 bases and J gave up 0 bases, with 11 bases separating them. The germline CDR1 and CDR2 sequences are DFQATT and SNEGSKA (reference sequence). CDR3 nucleotide sequence: TGCAGTGCGTTTGGGCTTGCGAACACCGGGGAGCTGTTTTTT. Translating it yields CSAFGLANTGELFF.

Here the CDR3 DNA reads TGTGCCAGCCGAGGCCTGGCGGAGAGAGGTTTGGGCACAGATACGCAGTATTTT. Translated: CASRGLAERGLGTDTQYF. This chain joins TRBV10-3 and TRBJ2-3; D remains ambiguous. From germline, CDR1 is ENHRY and CDR2 SYGVKD. Trimming took 10 bases from V and 1 from J, leaving 27 bases between them. The CDR3 has 18 residues.

The rearrangement uses TRBV7-9 and TRBJ2-7; D unclear. V was clipped by 4 bases and J by 5 bases, with 21 bases between them. The CDR3 runs 16 residues. Germline V gene data show CDR1 as SEHNR and CDR2 as FQNEAQ (reference sequence). For the CDR3, the DNA is TGTGCCAGCAGCTATGAGGTCCGTCCCATCTGGAACGAGCAGTACTTC. Residues: CASSYEVRPIWNEQYF.

V is TRBV5-6 and J is TRBJ2-3, with 9 bases aligning to TRBD2. Germline V gene sequence: CDR1 SGHDT, CDR2 YYEEEE. The J segment lost 2 bases and the V segment lost 6 bases, leaving 7 bases of the junction unmatched. CDR3 length equals 15 residues. The CDR3 region is CASNRAGGPTDTQYF. The CDR3 region has the DNA TGTGCCAGCAACAGAGCGGGGGGACCCACAGATACGCAGTATTTT. The full variable domain, completed using reference TRBV5-6 and TRBJ2-3, is DAGVTQSPTHLIKTRGQQVTLRCSPKSGHDTVSWYQQALGQGPQFIFQYYEEEERQRGNFPDRFSGHQFPNYSSELNVNALLLGDSALYLCASNRAGGPTDTQYFGPGTRLTVL.

This clonotype was recorded at least ten times. This chain connects TRBV29-1 to TRBJ2-7; D is uncertain. Trimming removed 6 bases at V and 0 bases at J, with 12 bases between. This CDR3 is 13 amino acids long. Germline lookup yields CDR1 SQVTM and CDR2 ANQGSEA. CDR3 in DNA: TGCAGCGTGGGTACGAGGCGCTCCTACGAGCAGTACTTC. Its translation is CSVGTRRSYEQYF.

V is TRBV29-1 and J is TRBJ2-2; D uncertain. V lost 0 bases and J 5 bases, leaving 7 bases between the germline ends. The germline V gene has CDR1 SQVTM and CDR2 ANQGSEA. The CDR3 is 13 amino acids. The CDR3 DNA reads TGCAGCGTTGAAGATCGGCAGACCGGGGAGCTGTTTTTT. Translating gives CSVEDRQTGELFF.

This clonotype was counted a few times. The rearrangement links TRBV12-3 or TRBV12-4 to TRBJ2-3; D not resolved. V shed 5 bases and J shed 7 bases, with 10 bases lying between them. CDR3 size: 12 residues. CDR3 coding DNA: TGTGCCAGCAGTCCCCTCGGCTATACGCAGTATTTT. Its protein product is CASSPLGYTQYF.

The gene calls are TRBV12-3 or TRBV12-4 and TRBJ2-1; TRBD2 matches at 12 bases. The CDR3 loop spans 16 amino acids. V shed 5 bases, J shed 6 bases, and the junction held 8 bases outside the gene matches. In nucleotides, the CDR3 is TGTGCCAGCAGTCGAAGGACTAGCGGGATTGCCAATGAGCAGTTCTTC. This translates into CASSRRTSGIANEQFF.

The V gene is TRBV28, the J gene TRBJ2-7; unclear D gene. V was trimmed by 2 bases and J by 0 bases, leaving 8 bases between them. Germline CDR1 is MDHEN and CDR2 is SYDVKM. CDR3 length: 14 amino acids. CDR3 DNA sequence: TGTGCCAGCAGTTTAATGGGAATCTCCTACGAGCAGTACTTC. Translation gives CASSLMGISYEQYF.